These T cell receptor beta chains were read from a single sample in a study of blood T cell repertoires in COVID-19. Generated by immunoSEQ multiplex PCR, the TCRdb table keeps only in-frame clones and is missing some. The sample has approximately 50,000 clones; roughly 83% are singletons. The sample consisted of peripheral blood. These receptors all stem from a human donor in a cohort sampled during active COVID-19. Both conserved end residues are part of each CDR3. A D gene is named only where the DNA matches it firmly.

V gene,J gene,D gene,CDR3 protein
TRBV9,TRBJ1-3,.,CASSVGYRDSKTIYF
TRBV9,TRBJ1-6,.,CASSPGGSGDSPLHF
TRBV6-5,TRBJ2-4,.,CASAQGLAKNIQYF
TRBV9,TRBJ1-1,.,CASSVGTGTEAFF
TRBV20-1,TRBJ2-7,.,CSGTQGLEQYF
TRBV5-4,TRBJ2-7,TRBD1,CASSLEGAPYGQYF
TRBV7-2,TRBJ2-7,.,CASSPDRERQYF
TRBV9,TRBJ2-4,.,CASSVGEAKNIQYF
TRBV7-2,TRBJ2-7,.,CASSFRDRTYEQYF
TRBV28,TRBJ2-5,TRBD2,CASSVAGAGETQYF
TRBV3-1/TRBV3-2,TRBJ1-2,.,CASSQDLGVGYTF
TRBV20-1,TRBJ1-2,.,CSASGKEGYTF
TRBV5-5,TRBJ1-5,TRBD1,CASSLGQGVDQPQHF
TRBV28,TRBJ2-1,.,CASNALDSSYNEQFF
TRBV3-1/TRBV3-2,TRBJ1-3,TRBD1,CASSQGTGISGNTIYF
TRBV3-1/TRBV3-2,TRBJ2-7,TRBD1,CASSQWDRGDYEQYF
TRBV28,TRBJ2-7,TRBD1,CASSLVGTGAYEQYF
TRBV4-1,TRBJ1-1,.,CASSQDGRHQNTEAFF
TRBV4-3,TRBJ2-3,.,CASSQRINSRAGLTTDTQYF
TRBV10-3,TRBJ2-7,.,CAISESDTIRSSYEQYF
TRBV6-2/TRBV6-3,TRBJ1-2,.,CASGLQGGYTF
TRBV15,TRBJ1-2,TRBD1,CATSPRQGVYGYTF
TRBV5-1,TRBJ1-4,TRBD1,CASSFRDSDEKLFF
TRBV3-1/TRBV3-2,TRBJ2-1,.,CASSLNLVEQFF
TRBV4-3,TRBJ1-1,.,CASSLIPTGNTEAFF
TRBV28,TRBJ1-4,TRBD1,CASSSGTGPNEKLFF
TRBV30,TRBJ1-1,.,CAWSYRRNTEAFF
TRBV7-8,TRBJ1-4,.,CASSLAQSSNEKLFF